The clone carrying this T cell receptor beta chain has a single count. The antigen is undetermined. The data belong to a study of T cells and Merkel cell carcinoma outcomes. Study-level results: Repertoire plus T-cell density reportedly predicted Merkel cell carcinoma outcomes.

The germline CDR1 and CDR2 sequences are SQVTM and ANQGSEA. V was shortened by 5 bases and J by 0 bases, with 10 bases between the two germline ends. The CDR3 totals 13 residues. TCRdb keeps only in-frame clones here, not all; method: immunoSEQ multiplex PCR. The table lists fewer than 25,000 clones, over 75% of them singletons. The TCR comes from a human donor with Merkel cell carcinoma. The sample taken for sequencing was tumor tissue from Merkel cell carcinoma. This chain links TRBV29-1 with TRBJ1-1; D is perhaps TRBD1 (5 bases). Here the CDR3 reads CSVTGRMNTEAFF. The CDR3 DNA reads as TGCAGCGTTACGGGACGGATGAACACTGAAGCTTTCTTT.